The 30 T cell receptor beta chains below come from one sample, sequenced in a study of monozygotic twins with inflammatory bowel disease. TCRdb reprocessed the 5' RACE reads and reports one entry per CDR3 protein, with no DNA. The ten top clones account for 2.4%, within a sample of over 150,000 distinct CDR3 sequences. Sequenced sample: blood. The receptor set was obtained from a human donor with ulcerative colitis or Crohn's disease, or a healthy co-twin of an affected twin (not recorded which).

J is TRBJ2-7 and V is TRBV28; there is no DNA to check the TCRdb D call of TRBD2. In germline, CDR1 is MDHEN, CDR2 SYDVKM. The CDR3 is made up of 14 amino acids. The CDR3 here is CASGLAGVLGEQYF.

The CDR3 loop is CASSSTGEGTGELFF. V gene TRBV6-5 combines with J gene TRBJ2-2; TCRdb calls TRBD2, which cannot be checked without DNA. This CDR3 spans 15 amino acids. The germline V gene has CDR1 MNHEY and CDR2 SVGAGI.

The rearrangement joins TRBV18 to TRBJ1-1; TCRdb designates TRBD1, a call that cannot be tested without DNA. CDR1 KGHSH and CDR2 LQKENI come from the germline V gene. This CDR3 spans 14 amino acids. CDR3 amino acids: CASSPRDRDTEAFF.

This chain connects TRBV18 to TRBJ2-1; TCRdb's D gene call, TRBD1, goes unchecked for lack of DNA. The CDR3 runs to 17 residues. Germline CDR1 is KGHSH and CDR2 is LQKENI. The CDR3: CASSSTGQINSYNEQFF.

The chain recombines TRBV12-3 or TRBV12-4 with TRBJ2-7; the D call from TCRdb, TRBD1, cannot be confirmed without DNA. This CDR3 contains 14 residues. CDR3 sequence reads: CASRPGVGWYEQYF.

The chain joins TRBV7-3 to TRBJ1-2; TCRdb's assignment of TRBD1 cannot be checked, as there is no DNA. Germline V CDR1 and CDR2: SGHTA, FQGTGA. The CDR3 is 14 residues long. CDR3 protein: CASSYTGGDYGYTF. Full variable domain (missing parts from reference TRBV7-3 and TRBJ1-2): GAGVSQTPSNKVTEKGKYVELRCDPISGHTALYWYRQSLGQGPEFLIYFQGTGAADDSGLPNDRFFAVRPEGSVSTLKIQRTERGDSAVYLCASSYTGGDYGYTFGSGTRLTVV.

The chain couples TRBV10-3 to TRBJ2-2; there is no DNA to check the TCRdb D call of TRBD1. The CDR3 runs 13 residues. Germline CDR1 reads ENHRY; CDR2 reads SYGVKD. The CDR3 is CAITPGVPGELFF.

The rearrangement joins TRBV9 to TRBJ1-1. The CDR3 has 13 amino acids. The germline CDR1 and CDR2 sequences are SGDLS and YYNGEE. CDR3 loop: CASSQKGNTEAFF.

The chain employs TRBV20-1 and TRBJ2-1; TCRdb indicates TRBD2, and absent DNA this call remains unverified. This CDR3 has 16 amino acids. Germline CDR1 DFQATT, CDR2 SNEGSKA (reference sequence). CDR3 residues: CSARDNWVEGFDEQFF.

The V gene is TRBV6-4, the J gene TRBJ2-3. The CDR3 extends over 13 amino acids. CDR1 is MRHNA and CDR2 is SNTAGT in the germline V gene. The CDR3: CASSDSPYDTQYF.

The genes are TRBV3-1 and TRBJ1-5; TCRdb lists TRBD1, though no DNA is available to test this call. The CDR3 is made up of 14 amino acids. In germline, CDR1 is LGHDT, CDR2 YNNKEL (reference sequence). CDR3 sequence: CASSLWDSNQPQHF.

The chain carries TRBV4-3 and TRBJ2-1; lacking DNA, the TRBD2 call made by TCRdb goes unchecked. Germline loops: CDR1 LGHNA, CDR2 YSLEER. The CDR3 contains 17 residues. The CDR3 here is CASSQDRASGMGNEQFF.

V and J are TRBV6-1 and TRBJ2-3; as DNA is missing, the TRBD1 call by TCRdb cannot be tested. The CDR3 totals 16 residues. The germline V gene has CDR1 MNHNS and CDR2 SASEGT. The CDR3 spells CASSRGRRPSTDTQYF.

V and J are TRBV7-9 and TRBJ2-3; TCRdb proposes TRBD2, but this gene call is untestable without DNA. The germline gives CDR1 SEHNR, CDR2 FQNEAQ (reference sequence). CDR3 length: 17 residues. CDR3 in amino acids: CASSSPTSGSVTDTQYF.

The chain combines TRBV27 with TRBJ1-5; TCRdb picks TRBD1, but there is no DNA to check that call. From germline, CDR1 is MNHEY and CDR2 SMNVEV (reference sequence). CDR3 size: 15 residues. The CDR3 protein is CASSPHRVLGQPQHF.

The chain joins TRBV5-4 to TRBJ2-1; lacking DNA, the TRBD1 call made by TCRdb goes unchecked. CDR1 and CDR2 (germline): SGHNT, YYREEE (reference sequence). The CDR3 runs 15 residues. The CDR3 here is CASSPDRGPFNEQFF.

V and J are TRBV28 and TRBJ2-2; lacking DNA, the TRBD1 call made by TCRdb goes unchecked. The CDR3 has 16 residues. CDR1 and CDR2 from the germline V gene are MDHEN and SYDVKM. CDR3 amino acids: CASSRLGTANTGELFF.

The chain has TRBV3-1 and TRBJ2-7; TCRdb outputs TRBD2, but without DNA this stays unchecked. CDR1 is LGHDT and CDR2 is YNNKEL in the germline V gene (reference sequence). This CDR3 is built from 15 residues. The CDR3 here is CASSQDTGTSVEQYF.

This chain links TRBV12-3 or TRBV12-4 with TRBJ2-7; absent DNA, TCRdb's TRBD2 call cannot be checked. The length of the CDR3 is 13 residues. CDR3 loop: CASTLWREGEQYF.

This chain connects TRBV18 to TRBJ2-7. The CDR3 has 13 amino acids. CDR1 and CDR2 (germline): KGHSH, LQKENI. The CDR3 reads CASSPGALYEQYF.

The V and J genes are TRBV7-2 and TRBJ2-7; lacking DNA, the TRBD2 call made by TCRdb goes unchecked. Germline CDR1 and CDR2: SGHTA and FQGNSA. CDR3 size: 18 residues. CDR3 loop: CASSLGPSGRTLSYEQYF.

CDR3 amino acids: CASSSPGRGNEQFF. The gene calls are TRBV7-9 and TRBJ2-1; TCRdb calls TRBD1, which cannot be checked without DNA. This CDR3 is built from 14 residues. Germline CDR1 reads SEHNR; CDR2 reads FQNEAQ (reference sequence).

The chain has TRBV20-1 and TRBJ1-1. Germline CDR1 reads DFQATT; CDR2 reads SNEGSKA (reference sequence). The CDR3 totals 12 residues. This chain's CDR3 is CSARGMNTEAFF.

J is TRBJ2-7 and V is TRBV18. Germline CDR1 reads KGHSH; CDR2 reads LQKENI. The CDR3 extends over 12 amino acids. The CDR3 loop reads CASSPMMGEQYF. Based on the CDR3 plus reference TRBV18 and TRBJ2-7, the full variable domain is NAGVMQNPRHLVRRRGQEARLRCSPMKGHSHVYWYRQLPEEGLKFMVYLQKENIIDESGMPKERFSAEFPKEGPSILRIQQVVRGDSAAYFCASSPMMGEQYFGPGTRLTVT.

The V and J genes are TRBV12-3 or TRBV12-4 and TRBJ2-6; as DNA is missing, the TRBD1 call by TCRdb cannot be tested. CDR3 length: 14 residues. The chain's CDR3 is CASSPGAGANVLTF.

The V and J genes are TRBV5-1 and TRBJ2-5; TCRdb names TRBD1, which stays unverified in the absence of DNA. There are 15 residues in the CDR3. CDR1 SGHRS and CDR2 YFSETQ come from the germline V gene. CDR3 residues: CASSFRDRAGETQYF.

This rearrangement joins TRBV27 to TRBJ2-4; TCRdb gives TRBD2 as the D gene, but with no DNA this cannot be confirmed. The CDR3 totals 15 residues. Per the germline V gene, CDR1 is MNHEY and CDR2 is SMNVEV (reference sequence). The chain's CDR3 is CASGGLAYRGDIQYF.

CDR3 amino acids: CSARGGREVGEQYF. J is TRBJ2-7 and V is TRBV20-1; without DNA, the TCRdb call of TRBD2 cannot be checked. The CDR3 spans 14 residues. CDR1 and CDR2 (germline): DFQATT, SNEGSKA (reference sequence).

This chain joins TRBV20-1 and TRBJ1-4; the D call from TCRdb, TRBD1, cannot be confirmed without DNA. Germline V gene data show CDR1 as DFQATT and CDR2 as SNEGSKA (reference sequence). The CDR3 extends over 15 amino acids. Here the CDR3 reads CSARDRTSGLVKLFF.

The V call is TRBV7-2, the J call TRBJ2-1; the D call of TRBD1 rests on TCRdb alone, since no DNA is present to check it. CDR1 and CDR2 from the germline V gene are SGHTA and FQGNSA. The length of the CDR3 is 12 residues. The CDR3 sequence is CASSLVAGPKFF. The whole variable domain, filled in from reference TRBV7-2 and TRBJ2-1, reads GAGVSQSPSNKVTEKGKDVELRCDPISGHTALYWYRQSLGQGLEFLIYFQGNSAPDKSGLPSDRFSAERTGGSVSTLTIQRTQQEDSAVYLCASSLVAGPKFFGPGTRLTVL.